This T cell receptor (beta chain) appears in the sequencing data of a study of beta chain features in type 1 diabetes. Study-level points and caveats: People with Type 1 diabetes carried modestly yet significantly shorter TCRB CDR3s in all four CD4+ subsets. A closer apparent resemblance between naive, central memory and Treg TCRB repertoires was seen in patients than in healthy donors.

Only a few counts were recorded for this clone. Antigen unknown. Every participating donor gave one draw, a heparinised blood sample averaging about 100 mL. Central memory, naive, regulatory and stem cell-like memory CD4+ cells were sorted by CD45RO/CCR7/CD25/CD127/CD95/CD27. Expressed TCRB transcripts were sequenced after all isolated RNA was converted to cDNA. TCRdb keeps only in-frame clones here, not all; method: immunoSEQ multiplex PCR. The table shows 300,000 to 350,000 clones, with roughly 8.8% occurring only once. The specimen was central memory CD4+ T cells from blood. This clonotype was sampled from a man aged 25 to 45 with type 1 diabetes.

The CDR3 is CASSMFGSYAGANVLTF. The DNA of the CDR3 is TGTGCCAGTAGTATGTTTGGGTCTTACGCTGGGGCCAACGTCCTGACTTTC. This chain uses TRBV19 with TRBJ2-6; the D is unclear. Deletions cut 3 bases from V and 2 bases from J, with 14 bases between. There are 17 residues in the CDR3. Germline CDR1 and CDR2: LNHDA and SQIVND (reference sequence).